This TCR beta chain was retrieved from a study of cytomegalovirus exposure and HLA in healthy donors. Study-level findings and limits: A later analysis showed that HLA-associated TCR beta chains had undergone more clonal expansion than equally common others. While the bulk of TCR sequences proved rare, some public TCRs turned up in many donors.

The PCR contained 60 Vbeta and 13 Jbeta primers. Data came from immunoSEQ multiplex PCR; TCRdb stores just in-frame clones and leaves some out. The sample lists over 150,000 clones, about two thirds occurring once. Germline V gene lookup returns CDR1 MNHEY and CDR2 SVGAGI. This CDR3 spans 16 amino acids. Donors consisted of healthy bone marrow donors. At sampling all donors were nominally healthy, likely with unrecorded immune exposures. Comment on this clone: Its matching antigen is unknown. One end of the junction is discordant with germline, which a read error may explain.

Sequenced sample: PBMCs. The rearrangement links TRBV6-5 to TRBJ1-3, with D hard to call. The sequence was collected from a young woman in good health and CMV-seronegative. For the CDR3, the DNA is TGTGCCAGCAGCTACTCGAGGGAGTCCTCTGGAAACACCATATATTTT. This translates into CASSYSRESSGNTIYF.